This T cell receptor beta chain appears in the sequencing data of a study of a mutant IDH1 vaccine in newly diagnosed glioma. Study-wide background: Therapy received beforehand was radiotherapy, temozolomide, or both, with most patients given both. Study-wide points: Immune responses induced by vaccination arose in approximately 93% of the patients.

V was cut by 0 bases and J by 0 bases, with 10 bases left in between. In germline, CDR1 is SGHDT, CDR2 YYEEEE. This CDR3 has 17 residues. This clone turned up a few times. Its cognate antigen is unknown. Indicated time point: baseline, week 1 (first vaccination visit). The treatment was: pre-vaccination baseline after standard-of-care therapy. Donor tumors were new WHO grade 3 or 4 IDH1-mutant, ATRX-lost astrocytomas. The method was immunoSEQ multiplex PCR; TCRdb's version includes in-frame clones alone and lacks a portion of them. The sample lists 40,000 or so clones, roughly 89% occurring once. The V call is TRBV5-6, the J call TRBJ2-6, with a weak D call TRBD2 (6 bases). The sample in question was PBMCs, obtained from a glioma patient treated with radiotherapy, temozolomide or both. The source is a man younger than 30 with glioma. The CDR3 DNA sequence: TGTGCCAGCAGCTTGGAGGGACTGATCTCTGGGGCCAACGTCCTGACTTTC. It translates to CASSLEGLISGANVLTF. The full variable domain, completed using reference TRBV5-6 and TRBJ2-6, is DAGVTQSPTHLIKTRGQQVTLRCSPKSGHDTVSWYQQALGQGPQFIFQYYEEEERQRGNFPDRFSGHQFPNYSSELNVNALLLGDSALYLCASSLEGLISGANVLTFGAGSRLTVL.